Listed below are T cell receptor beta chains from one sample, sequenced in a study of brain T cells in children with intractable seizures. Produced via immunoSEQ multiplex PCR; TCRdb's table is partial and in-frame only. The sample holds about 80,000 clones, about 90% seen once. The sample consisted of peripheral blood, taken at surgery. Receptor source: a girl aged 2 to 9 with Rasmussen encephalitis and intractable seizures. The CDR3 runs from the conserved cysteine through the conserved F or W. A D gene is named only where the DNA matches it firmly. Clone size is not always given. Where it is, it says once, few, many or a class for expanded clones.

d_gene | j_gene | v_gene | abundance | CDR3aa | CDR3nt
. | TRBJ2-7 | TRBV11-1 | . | CASSLAGAGYEQYF | TGTGCCAGCAGCTTAGCGGGAGCGGGCTACGAGCAGTACTTC
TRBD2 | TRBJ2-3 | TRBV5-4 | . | CASSGTSGPDTQYF | TGTGCCAGCTCCGGGACTAGTGGCCCAGATACGCAGTATTTT
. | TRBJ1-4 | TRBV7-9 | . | CASSVGATNEKLFF | TGTGCCAGCAGCGTGGGGGCAACTAATGAAAAACTGTTTTTT
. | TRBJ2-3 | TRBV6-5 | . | CASSAGGDTQYF | TGTGCCAGCAGCGCCGGAGGAGATACGCAGTATTTT
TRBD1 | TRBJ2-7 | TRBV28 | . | CASSLIGRDRGTYEQYF | TGTGCCAGCAGTTTAATTGGCCGGGACAGGGGGACCTACGAGCAGTACTTC
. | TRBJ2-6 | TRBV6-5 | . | CASRRPGSGANVLTF | TGTGCCAGCAGGCGACCAGGGTCTGGGGCCAACGTCCTGACTTTC
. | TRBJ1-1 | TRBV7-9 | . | CASSLTQNTEAFF | TGTGCCAGCAGCTTAACCCAGAACACTGAAGCTTTCTTT
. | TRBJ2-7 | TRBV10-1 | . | CASSGGALASPEYEQYF | TGCGCCAGCAGTGGGGGAGCCCTAGCGTCCCCGGAGTACGAGCAGTACTTC
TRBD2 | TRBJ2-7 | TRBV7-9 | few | CASGLAGVYEQYF | TGTGCCAGCGGGCTAGCGGGAGTCTACGAGCAGTACTTC
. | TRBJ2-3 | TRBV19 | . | CASSIDRETDTQYF | TGTGCCAGTAGTATCGACCGTGAGACAGATACGCAGTATTTT
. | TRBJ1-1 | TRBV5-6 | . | CASSIGPELLAEAFF | TGTGCCAGCAGCATTGGCCCGGAATTGTTGGCTGAAGCTTTCTTT
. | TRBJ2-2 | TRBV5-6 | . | CASSWIGGFTGELFF | TGTGCCAGCAGCTGGATTGGGGGCTTCACCGGGGAGCTGTTTTTT
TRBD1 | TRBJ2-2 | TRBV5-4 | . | CASSLGGTGYPGELFF | TGTGCCAGCAGCTTGGGGGGGACAGGGTATCCCGGGGAGCTGTTTTTT
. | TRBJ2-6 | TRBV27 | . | CASSYRGPGNSGANVLTF | TGTGCCAGCAGTTACCGGGGCCCAGGAAACTCTGGGGCCAACGTCCTGACTTTC
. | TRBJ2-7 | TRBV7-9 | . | CASSSVYEQYF | TGTGCCAGCAGCAGCGTCTACGAGCAGTACTTC
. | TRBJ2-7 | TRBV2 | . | CASSGPDEQYF | TGTGCCAGCAGTGGGCCGGACGAGCAGTACTTC
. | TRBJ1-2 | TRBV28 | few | CASSFLGLYGYTF | TGTGCCAGCAGTTTTTTGGGGTTGTATGGCTACACCTTC
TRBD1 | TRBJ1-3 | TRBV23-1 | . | CASSQSEDRENSGNTIYF | TGCGCCAGCAGTCAATCGGAAGACAGGGAGAACTCTGGAAACACCATATATTTT
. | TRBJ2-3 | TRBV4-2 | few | CASSQVPGLFSTYTDTQYF | TGTGCCAGCAGCCAAGTCCCGGGGCTGTTCAGTACATACACAGATACGCAGTATTTT
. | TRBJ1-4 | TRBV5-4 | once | CASSSDLATNEKLFF | TGTGCCAGCAGCTCCGACCTGGCAACTAATGAAAAACTGTTTTTT